The present TCR beta chain was sequenced within a study of PD-1 blockade in classical Hodgkin lymphoma. Assay used: immunoSEQ multiplex PCR; TCRdb lists only in-frame clones, some missing. The sample contains more than 40,000 clones, approximately 80% of which appear only once. This CDR3 comprises 17 residues. The ends lost 0 bases at V and 5 bases at J; junction bases unmatched: 9. In germline, CDR1 is SNHLY, CDR2 FYNNEI. Details on this clone: The antigen is not known.

Study-level findings and limits: Reasons behind the repertoire differences stay unclear, perhaps disease activity or earlier therapy.

Stated time point: cycle 4 day 1 (C4D1), after around six weeks of nivolumab. Relapse was seen in all patients after autologous stem cell transplantation, and brentuximab vedotin exposure was variable. Complete response, partial response or progressive disease was each patient's best response. The J gene is TRBJ2-3, the V gene TRBV2; TRBD2 agrees at 9 bases. The source is a human donor with classical Hodgkin lymphoma. The source material was peripheral blood mononuclear cells (PBMCs), sampled before the fourth cycle of nivolumab. The CDR3 sequence is CASSEADAGGSLDTQYF. The CDR3 coding sequence is TGTGCCAGCAGTGAAGCTGACGCGGGAGGGTCCCTAGATACGCAGTATTTT. The entire variable domain, with the rest obtained from reference TRBV2 and TRBJ2-3, is as follows: EPEVTQTPSHQVTQMGQEVILRCVPISNHLYFYWYRQILGQKVEFLVSFYNNEISEKSEIFDDQFSVERPDGSNFTLKIRSTKLEDSAMYFCASSEADAGGSLDTQYFGPGTRLTVL.